A selection of T cell receptor beta chains follows, all from one sample in a study of blood T cell repertoires in COVID-19. Here immunoSEQ multiplex PCR was the method, and the copy in TCRdb shows in-frame clones only, minus some. Of about 300,000 clones listed, around 86% are singletons. Material: PBMCs or T cells enriched from blood (not recorded which). These receptors came from a man between 60 and 75 years old who had recovered from COVID-19. Both conserved end residues are part of each CDR3. The D gene is left open where the match is weak. Not all rows give a size; the values are once, few, many and, for expanded clones, a class.

V gene: TRBV5-4
D gene: TRBD1
J gene: TRBJ1-4
clone size: -
CDR3 DNA: TGTGCCAGCAGCTTTTTGGGGACAGGGATTGAAAAACTGTTTTTT
CDR3 protein: CASSFLGTGIEKLFF

V gene: TRBV7-9
D gene: -
J gene: TRBJ1-6
clone size: -
CDR3 DNA: TGTGCCAGCAGCTTAGGGACAGCTAGAGATTCACCCCTCCACTTT
CDR3 protein: CASSLGTARDSPLHF

V gene: TRBV5-5
D gene: TRBD2
J gene: TRBJ2-2
clone size: -
CDR3 DNA: TGTGCCAGCAGCTTCGGACTAGCGTTTTCCGGGGAGCTGTTTTTT
CDR3 protein: CASSFGLAFSGELFF

V gene: TRBV6-5
D gene: TRBD2
J gene: TRBJ2-1
clone size: -
CDR3 DNA: TGTGCCAGCACTCCGTGGGCGGGAGCCTACAATGAGCAGTTCTTC
CDR3 protein: CASTPWAGAYNEQFF

V gene: TRBV9
D gene: TRBD2
J gene: TRBJ2-1
clone size: -
CDR3 DNA: TGTGCCAGCACCCCGGGGGGGAGGTCCTACAATGAGCAGTTCTTC
CDR3 protein: CASTPGGRSYNEQFF

V gene: TRBV5-1
D gene: -
J gene: TRBJ2-2
clone size: -
CDR3 DNA: TGCGCCAGCAGCCAAATTTCGGCGAACACCGGGGAGCTGTTTTTT
CDR3 protein: CASSQISANTGELFF

V gene: TRBV10-2
D gene: TRBD1
J gene: TRBJ1-1
clone size: -
CDR3 DNA: TGCGCCAGCAGTGAGTCGATGACAGGGGACACTGAAGCTTTCTTT
CDR3 protein: CASSESMTGDTEAFF

V gene: TRBV24-1
D gene: TRBD1
J gene: TRBJ1-3
clone size: few
CDR3 DNA: TGTGCCACCAGTGACCCGGGACAGGGCAGAAACACCATATATTTT
CDR3 protein: CATSDPGQGRNTIYF

V gene: TRBV5-6
D gene: -
J gene: TRBJ1-4
clone size: -
CDR3 DNA: TGTGCCAGCAGCTTGAAGACAGTACGGGCAACTAATGAAAAACTGTTTTTT
CDR3 protein: CASSLKTVRATNEKLFF

V gene: TRBV28
D gene: -
J gene: TRBJ2-7
clone size: -
CDR3 DNA: TGTGCCAGCAGTTTTCCTGGGGACTCCGAGCAGTACTTC
CDR3 protein: CASSFPGDSEQYF

V gene: TRBV28
D gene: -
J gene: TRBJ1-2
clone size: -
CDR3 DNA: TGTGCCAGCAGTGCCCCCCCTGTAATAGATGGCTACACCTTC
CDR3 protein: CASSAPPVIDGYTF

V gene: TRBV4-1
D gene: -
J gene: TRBJ2-1
clone size: few
CDR3 DNA: TGCGCCAGCAGCCACTCGGACAGAGAGAACAATGAGCAGTTCTTC
CDR3 protein: CASSHSDRENNEQFF

V gene: TRBV5-1
D gene: TRBD1
J gene: TRBJ2-7
clone size: -
CDR3 DNA: TGCGCCAGCAGCTTACAAGGGGGCGCGTCCTACGAGCAGTACTTC
CDR3 protein: CASSLQGGASYEQYF

V gene: TRBV19
D gene: -
J gene: TRBJ1-5
clone size: -
CDR3 DNA: TGTGCCAGTAGTATGGGGGCTCCCCCAAATCAGCCCCAGCATTTT
CDR3 protein: CASSMGAPPNQPQHF

V gene: TRBV15
D gene: TRBD1
J gene: TRBJ1-2
clone size: once
CDR3 DNA: TGTGCCACCAGCCGGGACAGCCGCTATGGCTACACCTTC
CDR3 protein: CATSRDSRYGYTF

V gene: TRBV28
D gene: -
J gene: TRBJ1-3
clone size: -
CDR3 DNA: TGTGCCAGCACCCCTGGGGGGGTTACTGGAAACACCATATATTTT
CDR3 protein: CASTPGGVTGNTIYF

V gene: TRBV5-5
D gene: -
J gene: TRBJ2-7
clone size: -
CDR3 DNA: TGTGCCAGCAGCTTGATCCAGGGCTACGAGCAGTACTTC
CDR3 protein: CASSLIQGYEQYF

V gene: TRBV5-8
D gene: TRBD2
J gene: TRBJ2-3
clone size: -
CDR3 DNA: TGTGCCAGCAGCTCCGGACTAGCGGGAGGGCAACTCACAGATACGCAGTATTTT
CDR3 protein: CASSSGLAGGQLTDTQYF

V gene: TRBV5-1
D gene: TRBD1
J gene: TRBJ1-6
clone size: -
CDR3 DNA: TGCGCCAGCAGCGAAGGACAGGGGCGAGGGTATAATTCACCCCTCCACTTT
CDR3 protein: CASSEGQGRGYNSPLHF

V gene: TRBV3-1/TRBV3-2
D gene: -
J gene: TRBJ2-7
clone size: -
CDR3 DNA: TGTGCCAGCAGCCAAGAGCAGGTAGTGTTCGAGCAGTACTTC
CDR3 protein: CASSQEQVVFEQYF